This TCR beta chain was found in a study of cytomegalovirus exposure and HLA in healthy donors. Germline lookup yields CDR1 SGHTA and CDR2 FQGNSA. The CDR3 spans 15 residues. Unmatched junction bases numbered 6, after V lost 5 bases and J lost 4 bases. 13 Jbeta primers and 60 Vbeta primers were used for the PCR. Here immunoSEQ multiplex PCR was the method, and the copy in TCRdb shows in-frame clones only, minus some. The repertoire has 250,000 to 350,000 clones, 80% of them found once; the top ten carry over 0.3%. Note on this clone: The antigen is not known.

Study results and limitations: Later examination showed HLA-associated TCR beta chains had greater clonal expansion than equally common others. TCR beta V- and J-gene trimming was later associated with a missense DCLRE1C variant. HLA allele associations emerged for roughly 17,000 TCR beta sequences in a later analysis, at 0.05 false discovery rate.

The J gene is TRBJ1-5, the V gene TRBV7-2; 9 nucleotides agree with TRBD1. The receptor comes from a girl aged 2 to 10 in good health and CMV-seronegative. Sequenced: PBMCs. This CDR3 is CASSLQGADNQPQHF. CDR3 sequence (DNA): TGTGCCAGCAGCCTACAGGGGGCCGATAATCAGCCCCAGCATTTT.